This T cell receptor beta chain emerged from a study of blood T cell repertoires in COVID-19. On the study more broadly: T cells, B-cell-depleted T cells, or PBMCs provided the cDNA or gDNA that served as material.

This CDR3 has 14 amino acids. The V gene's germline CDR1 is MNHEY and CDR2 SMNVEV (reference sequence). V was pared by 2 bases and J by 7 bases, with 11 bases between. Only in-frame clones appear in the TCRdb table, and some are missing; sequencing was by immunoSEQ multiplex PCR. Of 70,000 to 95,000 clones in the sample, around nine tenths are singletons; the top ten hold around 4%. The source of this sequence is a woman in her forties or fifties in a cohort sampled during active COVID-19. The specimen was peripheral blood. The chain carries TRBV27 and TRBJ2-2; TRBD2 is a possible D gene (5 bases). DNA for the CDR3: TGTGCCAGCAGTTTAAGAGGAGGTAACGGGGAGCTGTTTTTT. Translating it yields CASSLRGGNGELFF.